The TCR beta chain described here comes from a study of human T cells and chemical hapten exposure (dated by TCRdb to the early 2020s). With respect to the entire study: For sensitization, 2% DPC in acetone was applied to an approximately 2 cm by approximately 2 cm area of upper inner arm skin. Throughout the roughly 23-week study period, patients were also given weekly therapeutic DPC doses on the scalp. Patch testing on the upper back used Finn chambers containing 0.01% DPC, with scoring done after 6 days according to International Contact Dermatitis Research Group standards. The mostly female patient cohort included alopecia areata with under or over 50% scalp involvement, alopecia totalis and alopecia universalis. Libraries were pooled for sequencing, and variation in per-sample TCR yields was attributed mainly to small differences in library volumes within the pool. In alopecia patients, the study followed how the peripheral blood TCR repertoire changed in vivo over primary and secondary sensitization to diphenylcyclopropenone (DPC), a hapten. Patient blood was sampled pre-sensitization (week 0) and at 2, 6 and about 24 weeks after DPC sensitization. For TCR sequencing, blood came from 25 to 35 alopecia patients at anywhere from one to four time points (pre-sensitization, 2, 6 and 24 weeks). General study outcomes and caveats: Significantly more large CDR3 similarity clusters were formed by expanded TCRs than by pre-sensitization or healthy control sets, consistent with antigen-driven responses. DPC sensitization did not change how many TCRs were above 1 in 1000 frequency, and no evidence was found of alterations in global repertoire structure. After repeated subsampling, changes were observed in the strength of the expansion versus patch-test correlation and in the threshold at which the correlation became significant. The number of PT1 expanded TCRs positively correlated with patch test score, significant at thresholds 8, 16 and 32 but not 4. Because all patients had alopecia, a presumed autoimmune disease, the immune response of the patients might differ from that of healthy individuals.

To prepare the library, RACE was applied. Data came from a NextSeq 500. During library preparation, unique molecular identifiers were attached to individual cDNA molecules so that TCRs could be counted in a quantitative, reproducible way. Both TCR alpha and TCR beta chains were sequenced from each blood RNA sample. On the study's bioinformatics: Samples had a median of roughly 87,000 TCRs, with a range from about 23,224 to 750,000. V, J and CDR3 annotation of the TCR reads was performed with the Decombinator software suite. For the PS versus PT1 abundance plots, all samples were subsampled to the same number of TCRs (28,000). TCRs were defined as expanded if absent before sensitization and observed at least eight times at the 2-week time point. The raw public data were reprocessed by TCRdb itself: fastp quality trimming at Q25, MiXCR clonotype calling, in-frame beta chains only. Rows with one shared CDR3 protein collapse into an entry with the most common genes and DNA. TCRdb, rather than the study authors, made the V and J calls. The sample table lists 79,000 or so distinct CDR3 sequences, approximately 35% of them with a count of one. The top ten clonotypes cover nearly 9% of the sample.

On this clonotype: The target of this receptor is not known. No quality values exist for individual bases; no much larger clone is one base distant.

According to the study, the label for this sample's time point signals: patch test 1, 2 weeks after DPC sensitization. According to the study, the label for this sample's treatment or condition signals: therapeutic diphenylcyclopropenone sensitization with weekly scalp DPC. At each patch-test visit, blood was drawn before the patch test was applied. Patients were considered eligible if aged 18 to 70, diagnosed with alopecia and deemed suitable for DPC therapy, and patients were excluded if pregnant. Total RNA was isolated from unfractionated whole blood collected in Tempus Blood RNA tubes. The CDR3 starts with the cysteine, ends with the phenylalanine, and has 13 residues. Here the CDR3 DNA is all that survives: 39 bases in frame from base 1. CDR1 and CDR2 (SQVTM, ANQGSEA) derive from the germline V gene. Deletion took 3 bases off V and 7 bases off J, with a span of 16 bases between the germline ends.

The rearranged chain carries TRBV29-1 and TRBJ2-7; TRBD1 is a possible D gene, resting on 5 matching bases. This sequence was found in a man aged 40-55 years with alopecia areata. Some clones in this sample may be carry-over from other donors' samples. This sample comprised whole blood, obtained in connection with sensitization to the hapten diphenylcyclopropenone (DPC). The DNA sequence reads TGCAGCGTTGAGTATGACAGCCTCGGGGAGCAGTACTTC. It translates as CSVEYDSLGEQYF.